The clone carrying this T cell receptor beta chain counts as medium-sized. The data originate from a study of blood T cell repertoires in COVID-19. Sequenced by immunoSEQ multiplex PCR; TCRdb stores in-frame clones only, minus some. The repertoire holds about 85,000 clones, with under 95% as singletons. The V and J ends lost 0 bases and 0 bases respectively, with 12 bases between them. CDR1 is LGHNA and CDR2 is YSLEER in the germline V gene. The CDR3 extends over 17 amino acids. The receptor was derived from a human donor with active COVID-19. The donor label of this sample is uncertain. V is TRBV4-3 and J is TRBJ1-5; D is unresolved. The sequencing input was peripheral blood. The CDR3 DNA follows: TGCGCCAGCAGCCAAGATGTGGAGGCAGCTAGCAATCAGCCCCAGCATTTT. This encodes CASSQDVEAASNQPQHF.